This passage covers 20 T cell receptor beta chains from one sample sequenced in a study of T cell repertoires in cytomegalovirus infection. From the reads, TCRdb called clonotypes with MiXCR, one entry per CDR3 protein. There are 140,000 to 150,000 distinct CDR3 sequences in the sample; approximately 30% occur only once, and 45% to 55% lies in the top ten. These receptors have no identified antigens. The sample was CD8+ T cells from cultured PBMCs, taken from culture after CMV antigen stimulation. These receptors all come from a human donor in good health (CMV status not recorded). Some clones in this sample may be carry-over from other donors' samples.

This clonotype was recorded a few times. The rearrangement links TRBV2 to TRBJ1-5; no firm D call. V was cut by 0 bases and J by 2 bases, with 5 bases left in between. Per germline, CDR1 SNHLY and CDR2 FYNNEI. The CDR3 is 14 amino acids. CDR3 sequence (DNA): TGTGCCAGCAGTGAAGCCCGGGGCAATCAGCCCCAGCATTTT. It encodes CASSEARGNQPQHF.

The V and J genes are TRBV19 and TRBJ2-3; no definite D call. Trimming took off 5 bases at V and 4 bases at J, with 7 bases between the two ends. The CDR3 runs 12 residues. CDR1 is LNHDA, CDR2 SQIVND, per germline (reference sequence). The CDR3 sequence is CASSDPADTQYF. The CDR3 region has the DNA TGTGCCAGTAGTGACCCCGCAGATACGCAGTATTTT. Using reference TRBV19 and TRBJ2-3 for the parts outside the CDR3, the full variable domain is DGGITQSPKYLFRKEGQNVTLSCEQNLNHDAMYWYRQDPGQGLRLIYYSQIVNDFQKGDIAEGYSVSREKKESFPLTVTSAQKNPTAFYLCASSDPADTQYFGPGTRLTVL.

This chain connects TRBV19 to TRBJ2-1; TRBD2 agrees at 12 bases. This CDR3 is built from 15 residues. After removal of 6 bases from V and 4 bases from J, the junction contained 4 bases not matched to a gene. Germline V lookup: CDR1 LNHDA, CDR2 SQIVND (reference sequence). In DNA form, the CDR3 reads TGTGCCAGTAGGCGACTAGCGGGGGCTTACAATGAGCAGTTCTTC. Protein: CASRRLAGAYNEQFF.

This clonotype appeared a few times. The chain recombines TRBV28 with TRBJ2-3; 11 bases align to TRBD2. The length of the CDR3 is 16 residues. Germline values: CDR1 MDHEN, CDR2 SYDVKM. V gave up 8 bases and J gave up 2 bases; unmatched junction bases: 9. The CDR3 is CASGPILAGATDTQYF. The DNA of the CDR3 is TGTGCCAGCGGCCCTATACTAGCGGGGGCCACAGATACGCAGTATTTT.

The chain carries TRBV6-5 and TRBJ2-5, with D perhaps matching TRBD1 (6 bases). Trimming stripped 9 bases from V and 1 base from J, with 24 bases between. This CDR3 has 17 residues. CDR1 and CDR2 from the germline V gene are MNHEY and SVGAGI. CDR3 sequence (DNA): TGTGCCAGACTAGGGCCGGACAGCCAAGATCTCCAAGAGACCCAGTACTTC. Protein sequence: CARLGPDSQDLQETQYF.

The gene calls are TRBV11-2 and TRBJ2-1, with 8 bases aligning to TRBD2. From germline, CDR1 is SGHAT and CDR2 FQNNGV. This CDR3 has 14 residues. The V and J ends lost 8 bases and 5 bases, in that order; junction bases with no gene match: 8. The CDR3 DNA sequence: TGTGCCAGCGGGCCTCGGGGGGGAAACAATGAGCAGTTCTTC. Amino acid sequence: CASGPRGGNNEQFF.

Written as DNA, the CDR3 is TGTGCCAGCAGTTACTCGGGCACTTCCTACGAGCAGTACTTC. It yields the protein CASSYSGTSYEQYF. This chain connects TRBV6-5 to TRBJ2-7, with D uncertain. With 0 bases removed from V and 1 base from J, the gap between germline ends came to 7 bases. Germline V gene data show CDR1 as MNHEY and CDR2 as SVGAGI. The CDR3 covers 14 residues.

This chain connects TRBV7-6 to TRBJ1-2, with 8 nucleotides matching TRBD1. Germline assignment: CDR1 SGHVS and CDR2 FNYEAQ. The V gene end was trimmed by 4 bases and the J gene end by 4 bases; junction bases not matched to a gene: 5. This CDR3 comprises 14 residues. The CDR3: CASSSDRVSYGYTF. Here the CDR3 DNA reads TGTGCCAGCAGCTCGGACAGGGTGAGCTATGGCTACACCTTC. The full variable domain, rest sourced from reference TRBV7-6 and TRBJ1-2, is GAGVSQSPRYKVTKRGQDVALRCDPISGHVSLYWYRQALGQGPEFLTYFNYEAQQDKSGLPNDRFSAERPEGSISTLTIQRTEQRDSAMYRCASSSDRVSYGYTFGSGTRLTVV.

The chain combines TRBV5-8 with TRBJ2-1; the D call may be TRBD1 or TRBD2 (5 bases each). Germline CDR1 and CDR2: SGHTS and YDEGEE. CDR3 length: 14 amino acids. Trimming pared 5 bases from V and 5 bases from J, leaving 14 bases between. This chain's CDR3 is CASRKGTHNNEQFF. DNA for the CDR3: TGTGCCAGCAGAAAAGGGACGCATAACAATGAGCAGTTCTTC.

The V gene is TRBV27, the J gene TRBJ2-2; 8 bases map to TRBD2. The CDR3 runs to 15 residues. Germline lookup yields CDR1 MNHEY and CDR2 SMNVEV (reference sequence). V lost 3 bases to trimming and J lost 7 bases; unmatched junction nucleotides: 7. The CDR3 reads CASSFIGGASGELFF. DNA of the CDR3: TGTGCCAGCAGTTTTATCGGGGGGGCTAGCGGGGAGCTGTTTTTT.

This clonotype was seen a few times. This rearrangement joins TRBV15 to TRBJ2-3; 7 nucleotides match TRBD2. This CDR3 is 17 amino acids long. The germline V gene encodes CDR1 LNHNV and CDR2 YYDKDF (reference sequence). V was pared by 1 base and J by 4 bases, with 11 bases of the junction left unmatched. In nucleotides, the CDR3 is TGTGCCACCAGCAGAGCGGCTACGAGCGGGGATTCAGATACGCAGTATTTT. This translates into CATSRAATSGDSDTQYF. The full variable domain, rest sourced from reference TRBV15 and TRBJ2-3, is DAMVIQNPRYQVTQFGKPVTLSCSQTLNHNVMYWYQQKSSQAPKLLFHYYDKDFNNEADTPDNFQSRRPNTSFCFLDIRSPGLGDTAMYLCATSRAATSGDSDTQYFGPGTRLTVL.

The gene calls are TRBV19 and TRBJ1-5, with D perhaps TRBD1 (5 bases). Trimming removed 6 bases from V and 4 bases from J, with 10 bases in between. The CDR3 is 13 residues long. CDR1 LNHDA and CDR2 SQIVND come from the germline V gene (reference sequence). This CDR3 is CASRSWGNQPQHF. The CDR3 region has the DNA TGTGCCAGTAGGTCGTGGGGGAATCAGCCCCAGCATTTT.

This clonotype was counted a single time. The chain joins TRBV23-1 to TRBJ2-2; 8 bases align to TRBD1. TRBV23-1 counts as an open reading frame of uncertain function. J lost 3 bases, V lost 8 bases, and 8 bases had no gene match. CDR3 size: 15 residues. CDR3 sequence (DNA): TGCGCCAGCGTACCGGGACAGGCGGACACCGGGGAGCTGTTTTTT. Protein sequence: CASVPGQADTGELFF.

This clonotype was observed a handful of times. This rearrangement joins TRBV7-8 to TRBJ1-5; no clear D. CDR3 length: 16 amino acids. V shed 5 bases and J shed 1 base, with 15 bases lying between them. Germline V gene lookup returns CDR1 SGHVS and CDR2 FQNEAQ. DNA for the CDR3: TGTGCCAGCAGCCCAGACGGAGGGATGAGCAATCAGCCCCAGCATTTT. Amino acids: CASSPDGGMSNQPQHF.

The CDR3 DNA sequence: TGTGCCAGCAGTTTTGGACTAGCGGGGGTGAATGAGCAGTTCTTC. Its translation is CASSFGLAGVNEQFF. The chain combines TRBV6-6 with TRBJ2-1; TRBD2 matches at 13 bases. This CDR3 has 15 amino acids. The junction had 4 bases not matched to a gene; V was cut back by 4 bases and J by 7 bases. CDR1 and CDR2 from the germline V gene are MNHNY and SVGAGI (reference sequence).

This clonotype was recorded a few times. The chain is built from TRBV4-1 and TRBJ2-4, with D possibly matching TRBD2 (5 bases). Trimming pared 5 bases from V and 8 bases from J, leaving 13 bases between. This CDR3 has 13 residues. Germline V CDR1 and CDR2: MGHRA, YSYEKL. CDR3 region: CASSTALEDIQYF. CDR3 bases: TGCGCCAGCAGCACCGCCTTGGAGGACATTCAGTACTTC.

The chain carries TRBV7-6 and TRBJ2-3, with D possibly matching TRBD2 (7 bases). The germline V gene encodes CDR1 SGHVS and CDR2 FNYEAQ. The CDR3 runs to 15 residues. V dropped 4 bases and J dropped 3 bases, with 14 bases sitting between them. The CDR3 region is CASSSPGGRTDTQYF. Here the CDR3 DNA reads TGTGCCAGCAGCTCTCCGGGGGGCCGGACAGATACGCAGTATTTT.

CDR3 DNA: TGTGCCAGCACCAGGCGATTTGAAGCTTTCTTT. Its protein product is CASTRRFEAFF. The chain carries TRBV27 and TRBJ1-1; the D is unclear. Germline CDR1 reads MNHEY; CDR2 reads SMNVEV (reference sequence). This CDR3 is 11 amino acids long. V was cut by 7 bases and J by 7 bases, with 10 bases left in between.

The V and J genes are TRBV5-4 and TRBJ2-2; D uncertain. V lost 3 bases to trimming and J lost 4 bases, with 10 bases between them. Germline assignment: CDR1 SGHNT and CDR2 YYREEE (reference sequence). The CDR3 covers 14 residues. CDR3 protein: CASSWLDGTGELFF. As DNA, the CDR3 is TGTGCCAGCAGCTGGCTGGACGGCACCGGGGAGCTGTTTTTT.

The gene calls are TRBV7-9 and TRBJ2-1; TRBD1 might be the D (6 bases). The V end lost 6 bases, the J end lost 0 bases, and 12 bases lay between the germline ends. Per the germline V gene, CDR1 is SEHNR and CDR2 is FQNEAQ (reference sequence). This CDR3 is built from 15 residues. DNA of the CDR3: TGTGCCAGCAGGAAACAGGGAGCCTCCTACAATGAGCAGTTCTTC. This translates into CASRKQGASYNEQFF. Using reference TRBV7-9 and TRBJ2-1 for the parts outside the CDR3, the full variable domain is DTGVSQNPRHKITKRGQNVTFRCDPISEHNRLYWYRQTLGQGPEFLTYFQNEAQLEKSRLLSDRFSAERPKGSFSTLEIQRTEQGDSAMYLCASRKQGASYNEQFFGPGTRLTVL.